This record covers a single T cell receptor beta chain. Its antigen is still unknown. The source of the sample is a study of PD-1 blockade in classical Hodgkin lymphoma. Whole-study context: With a 2-week interval, patients received intravenous nivolumab at 3 mg/kg. Findings of the study overall: CD4+ but not CD8+ TCR diversity rose significantly by C4D1. Patients with a complete response exhibited baseline diversity comparable to newly diagnosed patients. According to reports, newly diagnosed patients had lower baseline TCR diversity than healthy donors, and relapsed/refractory patients had lower baseline TCR diversity still.

Sequencing was performed with immunoSEQ multiplex PCR; in TCRdb, only in-frame clones are kept and a portion is missing. The table lists roughly 11,000 clones, approximately 84% of them singletons. In every patient, relapse followed autologous stem cell transplantation, while exposure to brentuximab vedotin differed. Per the germline V gene, CDR1 is SNHLY and CDR2 is FYNNEI. J gave up 0 bases and V 7 bases, and 11 bases lay outside the gene matches. The CDR3 spans 19 residues. The specimen was peripheral blood mononuclear cells (PBMCs), collected before the second cycle of nivolumab. The chain couples TRBV2 to TRBJ2-6; 11 bases match TRBD1. The sequence came from a human donor with classical Hodgkin lymphoma. The CDR3 sequence: CASTFPGQGANSGANVLTF. CDR3 nucleotides: TGTGCCAGCACTTTCCCCGGACAGGGGGCAAACTCTGGGGCCAACGTCCTGACTTTC. The whole variable domain, filled in from reference TRBV2 and TRBJ2-6, reads EPEVTQTPSHQVTQMGQEVILRCVPISNHLYFYWYRQILGQKVEFLVSFYNNEISEKSEIFDDQFSVERPDGSNFTLKIRSTKLEDSAMYFCASTFPGQGANSGANVLTFGAGSRLTVL.